This TCR beta chain derives from a study of T-cell memory formation after mild COVID-19. As for the study in general: Largely, the TCR clusters proved donor specific. Whole-study results and caveats: The second-wave clones peaking on day 37 were not confirmed as SARS-CoV-2-specific.

Of note for this clonotype: Its antigen is currently unknown.

This CDR3 is 15 amino acids long. V was clipped by 6 bases and J by 4 bases; unmatched bases: 5. 5'RACE primed from the constant segment yielded TCR alpha and TCR beta cDNA libraries bearing sample barcodes and UMIs. MiXCR, run by TCRdb on the 5' RACE reads, gives a single entry per CDR3 protein. The profile covers under 250,000 distinct CDR3 sequences, with over 9% appearing a single time and 3.5% taken by the ten largest. The specimen sequenced was PBMCs or a T cell subset sorted from them (not recorded which). The receptor was isolated from a man aged 18-30 years who had mild COVID-19 (a few samples of this study predate the infection). Cell type and time point are not known. J is TRBJ2-4 and V is TRBV12-3 or TRBV12-4; 11 positions match TRBD2. In DNA, the CDR3 is TGTGCCAGCAGGATTAGCGGGGGGGTAAAAAACATTCAGTACTTC. The encoded protein is CASRISGGVKNIQYF.